This T cell receptor (beta chain) was found in a study of blood T cell repertoires in COVID-19. For the study at large: PBMCs, B-cell-depleted T cells, or T cells were the source of the cDNA or gDNA that made up the material.

V was pared by 4 bases and J by 5 bases, with 13 bases between. Germline CDR1 reads KGHDR; CDR2 reads SFDVKD. The CDR3 is 14 residues long. Per the original methods: Reference gene primers were amplified, and this amplification served to estimate nucleated cell counts. Repertoires were generated with immunoSEQ multiplex PCR, while TCRdb's copy carries only in-frame clones and drops some. D and trimming were read from the DNA, whereas the V and J calls and clone size are those reported in that table. The repertoire consists of some 47,000 clones, with about 83% occurring once and the leading ten covering 2.1%.

Sample: peripheral blood. The rearrangement uses TRBV24-1 and TRBJ1-2; D uncertain. This sequence originates from an older woman with acute or convalescent COVID-19. The CDR3 here is CATSDRNGVYGYTF. The CDR3, as DNA: TGTGCCACCAGTGACAGGAATGGCGTTTATGGCTACACCTTC.